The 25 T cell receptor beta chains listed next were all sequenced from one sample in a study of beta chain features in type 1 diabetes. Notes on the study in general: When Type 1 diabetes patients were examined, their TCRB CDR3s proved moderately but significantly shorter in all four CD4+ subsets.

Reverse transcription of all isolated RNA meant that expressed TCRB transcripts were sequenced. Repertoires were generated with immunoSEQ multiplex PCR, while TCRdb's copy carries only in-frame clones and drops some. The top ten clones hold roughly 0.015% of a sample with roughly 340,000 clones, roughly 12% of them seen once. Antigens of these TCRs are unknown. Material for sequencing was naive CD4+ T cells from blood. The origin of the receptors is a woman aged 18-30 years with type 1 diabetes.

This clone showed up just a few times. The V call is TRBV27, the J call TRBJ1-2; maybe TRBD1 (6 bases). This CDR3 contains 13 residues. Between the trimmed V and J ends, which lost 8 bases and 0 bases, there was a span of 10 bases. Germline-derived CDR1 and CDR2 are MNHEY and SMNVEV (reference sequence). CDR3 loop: CASAYRANYGYTF. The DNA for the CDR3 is TGTGCCAGCGCCTACAGGGCTAACTATGGCTACACCTTC.

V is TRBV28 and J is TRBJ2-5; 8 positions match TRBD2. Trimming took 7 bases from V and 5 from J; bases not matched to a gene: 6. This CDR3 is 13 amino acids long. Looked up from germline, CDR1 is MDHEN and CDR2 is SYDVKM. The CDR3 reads CASNGGGGETQYF. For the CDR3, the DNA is TGTGCCAGCAACGGGGGGGGAGGGGAGACCCAGTACTTC.

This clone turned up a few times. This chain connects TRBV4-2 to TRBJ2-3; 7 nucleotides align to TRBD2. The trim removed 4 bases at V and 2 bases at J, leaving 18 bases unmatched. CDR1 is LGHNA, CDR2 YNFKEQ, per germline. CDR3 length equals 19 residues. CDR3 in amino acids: CASSPSGGRGVLSTDTQYF. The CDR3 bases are TGTGCCAGCAGCCCAAGTGGGGGTCGGGGGGTACTTTCCACAGATACGCAGTATTTT.

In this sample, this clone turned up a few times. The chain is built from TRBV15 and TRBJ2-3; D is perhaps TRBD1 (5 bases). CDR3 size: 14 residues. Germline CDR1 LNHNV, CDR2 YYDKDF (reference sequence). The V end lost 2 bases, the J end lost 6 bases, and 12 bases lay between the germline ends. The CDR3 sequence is CATSRSTGADTQYF. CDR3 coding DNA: TGTGCCACCAGCAGATCCACAGGTGCGGATACGCAGTATTTT. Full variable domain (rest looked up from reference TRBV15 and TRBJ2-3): DAMVIQNPRYQVTQFGKPVTLSCSQTLNHNVMYWYQQKSSQAPKLLFHYYDKDFNNEADTPDNFQSRRPNTSFCFLDIRSPGLGDTAMYLCATSRSTGADTQYFGPGTRLTVL.

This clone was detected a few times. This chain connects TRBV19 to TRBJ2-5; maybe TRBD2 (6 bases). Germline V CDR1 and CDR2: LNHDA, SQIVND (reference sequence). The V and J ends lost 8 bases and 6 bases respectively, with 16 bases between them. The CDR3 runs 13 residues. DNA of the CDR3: TGTGCCAGTGCCATCGGGGGATGTAAGACCCAGTACTTC. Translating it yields CASAIGGCKTQYF.

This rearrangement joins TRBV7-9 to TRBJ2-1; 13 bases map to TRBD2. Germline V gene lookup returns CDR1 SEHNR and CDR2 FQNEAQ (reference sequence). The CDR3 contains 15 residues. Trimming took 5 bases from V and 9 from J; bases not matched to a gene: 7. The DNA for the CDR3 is TGTGCCAGCAGCGGAGGACTAGCGGGAGTCGGTGAGCAGTTCTTC. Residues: CASSGGLAGVGEQFF.

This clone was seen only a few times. CDR3 nucleotide sequence: TGTGCCAGCAGTGACTCGGGTATCGTACTGTTTTTT. It yields the protein CASSDSGIVLFF. J is TRBJ1-4 and V is TRBV2; no clear D gene. Trimming cost V 3 bases and J 13 bases, with 12 bases left between them. The CDR3 length is 12 residues. CDR1 is SNHLY and CDR2 is FYNNEI in the germline V gene.

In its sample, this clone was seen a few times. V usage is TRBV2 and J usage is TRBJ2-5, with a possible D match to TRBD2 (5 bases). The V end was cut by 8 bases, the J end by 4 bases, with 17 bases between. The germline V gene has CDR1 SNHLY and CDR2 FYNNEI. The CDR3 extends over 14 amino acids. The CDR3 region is CASLAEEFVETQYF. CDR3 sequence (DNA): TGTGCCAGCCTGGCGGAGGAATTTGTAGAGACCCAGTACTTC.

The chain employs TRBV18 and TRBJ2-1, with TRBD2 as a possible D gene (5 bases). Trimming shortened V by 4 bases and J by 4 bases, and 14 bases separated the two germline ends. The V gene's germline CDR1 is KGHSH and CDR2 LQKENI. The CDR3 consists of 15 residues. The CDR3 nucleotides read TGTGCCAGCTCACGTGGGATGAGGGAGTACAATGAGCAGTTCTTC. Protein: CASSRGMREYNEQFF.

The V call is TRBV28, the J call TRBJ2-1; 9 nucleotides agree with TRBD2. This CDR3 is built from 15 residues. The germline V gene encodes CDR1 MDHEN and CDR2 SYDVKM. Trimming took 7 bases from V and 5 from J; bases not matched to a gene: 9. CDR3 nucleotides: TGTGCCAGCACCCTCCGGCGGGAGGGGAACAATGAGCAGTTCTTC. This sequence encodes CASTLRREGNNEQFF.

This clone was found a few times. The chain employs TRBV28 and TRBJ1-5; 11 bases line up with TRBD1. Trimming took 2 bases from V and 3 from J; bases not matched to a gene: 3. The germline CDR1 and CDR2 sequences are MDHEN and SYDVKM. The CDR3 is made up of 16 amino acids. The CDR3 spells CASSLRGQGDNQPQHF. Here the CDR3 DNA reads TGTGCCAGCAGTTTAAGGGGACAGGGGGACAATCAGCCCCAGCATTTT.

CDR3 sequence: CASSRPNQPQHF. The DNA for the CDR3 is TGTGCCAGTTCCAGGCCCAATCAGCCCCAGCATTTT. The rearrangement links TRBV19 to TRBJ1-5; no clear D. V lost 8 bases to trimming and J lost 3 bases, with 8 bases between them. This CDR3 is built from 12 residues. Germline V CDR1 and CDR2: LNHDA, SQIVND (reference sequence).

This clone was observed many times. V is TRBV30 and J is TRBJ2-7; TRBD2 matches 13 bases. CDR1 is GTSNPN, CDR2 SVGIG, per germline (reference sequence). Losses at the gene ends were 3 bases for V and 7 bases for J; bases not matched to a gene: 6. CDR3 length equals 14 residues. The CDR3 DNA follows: TGTGCCTGGAGACTAGCGGGAGGGCCGGGAGAGCAGTACGTC. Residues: CAWRLAGGPGEQYV.

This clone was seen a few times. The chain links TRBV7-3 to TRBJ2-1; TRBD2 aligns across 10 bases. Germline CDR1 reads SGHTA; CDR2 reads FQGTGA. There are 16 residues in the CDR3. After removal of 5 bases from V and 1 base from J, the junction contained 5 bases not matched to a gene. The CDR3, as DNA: TGTGCCAGCAGCACCCGGACTAGCGGATCCTACAATGAGCAGTTCTTC. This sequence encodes CASSTRTSGSYNEQFF.

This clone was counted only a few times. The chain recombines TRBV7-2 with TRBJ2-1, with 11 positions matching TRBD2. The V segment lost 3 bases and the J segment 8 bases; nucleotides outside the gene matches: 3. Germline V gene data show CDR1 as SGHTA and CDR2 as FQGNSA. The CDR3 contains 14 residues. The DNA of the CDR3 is TGTGCCAGCAGCTTTAGCGGGAGGGGGGATGAGCAGTTCTTC. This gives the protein CASSFSGRGDEQFF.

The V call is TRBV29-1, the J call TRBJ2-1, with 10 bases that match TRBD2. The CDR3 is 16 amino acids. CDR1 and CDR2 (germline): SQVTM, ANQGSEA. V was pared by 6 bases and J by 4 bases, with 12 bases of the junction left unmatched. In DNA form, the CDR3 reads TGCAGCGTAGATTCCCCCGGGACTAGCGCGTACAATGAGCAGTTCTTC. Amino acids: CSVDSPGTSAYNEQFF.

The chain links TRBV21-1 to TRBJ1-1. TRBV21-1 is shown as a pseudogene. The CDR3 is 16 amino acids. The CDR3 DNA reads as TGTGCCAGCAGCAAAGCGCTACGGGAGGGGGACACTGAAGCTTTCTTT. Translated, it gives CASSKALREGDTEAFF.

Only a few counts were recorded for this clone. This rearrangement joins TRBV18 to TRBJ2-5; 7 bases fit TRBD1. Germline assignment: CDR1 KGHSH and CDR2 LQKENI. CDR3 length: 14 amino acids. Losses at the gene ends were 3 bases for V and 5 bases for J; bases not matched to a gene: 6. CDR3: CASSPGPGGETQYF. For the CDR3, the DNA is TGTGCCAGCTCACCGGGACCAGGGGGTGAGACCCAGTACTTC.

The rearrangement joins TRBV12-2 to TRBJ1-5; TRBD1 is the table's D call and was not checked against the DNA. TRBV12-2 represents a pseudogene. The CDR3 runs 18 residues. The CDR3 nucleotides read TGTGCAAGTCGCTTAGCCCAGGACAGAAACTATAGCAATCAGCCCCAGCATTTT. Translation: CASRLAQDRNYSNQPQHF.

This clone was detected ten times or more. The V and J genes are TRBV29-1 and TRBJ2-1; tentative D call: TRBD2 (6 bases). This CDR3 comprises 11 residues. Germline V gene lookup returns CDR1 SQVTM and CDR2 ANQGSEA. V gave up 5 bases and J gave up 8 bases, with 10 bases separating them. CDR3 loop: CSVHGGDEQFF. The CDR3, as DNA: TGCAGCGTTCACGGAGGGGATGAGCAGTTCTTC.

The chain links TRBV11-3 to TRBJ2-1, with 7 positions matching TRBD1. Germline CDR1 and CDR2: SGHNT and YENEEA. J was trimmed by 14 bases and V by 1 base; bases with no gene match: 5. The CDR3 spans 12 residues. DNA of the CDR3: TGTGCCAGCAGCTTAGTTGACAGGGCCGAGTTCTTC. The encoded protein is CASSLVDRAEFF.

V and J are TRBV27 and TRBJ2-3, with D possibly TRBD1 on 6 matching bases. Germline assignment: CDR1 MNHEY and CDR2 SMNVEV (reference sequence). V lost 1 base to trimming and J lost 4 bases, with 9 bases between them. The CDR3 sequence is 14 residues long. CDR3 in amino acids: CASSLYGGPDTQYF. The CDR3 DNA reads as TGTGCCAGCAGTTTATATGGGGGCCCAGATACGCAGTATTTT.

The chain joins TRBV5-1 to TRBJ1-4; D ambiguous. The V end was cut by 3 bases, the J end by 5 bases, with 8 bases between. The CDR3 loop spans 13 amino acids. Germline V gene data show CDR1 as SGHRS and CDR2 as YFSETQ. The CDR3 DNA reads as TGCGCCAGCAGCTCGTACAGCAATGAAAAACTGTTTTTT. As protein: CASSSYSNEKLFF. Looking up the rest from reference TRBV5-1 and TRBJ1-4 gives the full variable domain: KAGVTQTPRYLIKTRGQQVTLSCSPISGHRSVSWYQQTPGQGLQFLFEYFSETQRNKGNFPGRFSGRQFSNSRSEMNVSTLELGDSALYLCASSSYSNEKLFFGSGTQLSVL.

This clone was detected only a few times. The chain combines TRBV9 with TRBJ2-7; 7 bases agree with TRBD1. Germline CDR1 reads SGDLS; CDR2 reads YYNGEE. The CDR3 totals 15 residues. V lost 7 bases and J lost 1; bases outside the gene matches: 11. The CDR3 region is CASPCPRQGSYEQYV. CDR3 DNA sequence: TGTGCCAGCCCATGCCCGAGACAGGGTTCCTACGAGCAGTACGTC.

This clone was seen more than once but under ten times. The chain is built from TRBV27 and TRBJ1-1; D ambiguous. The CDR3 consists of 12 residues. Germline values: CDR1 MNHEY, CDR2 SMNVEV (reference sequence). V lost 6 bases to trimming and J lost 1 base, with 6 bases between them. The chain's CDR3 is CASREGNTEAFF. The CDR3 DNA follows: TGTGCCAGCAGAGAGGGGAACACTGAAGCTTTCTTT.